This TCR beta chain comes out of a study of blood T cell repertoires in COVID-19. On the study more broadly: Sources were T cells, B-cell-depleted T cells, or PBMCs; the material itself was cDNA or gDNA.

This CDR3 has 15 amino acids. V shed 3 bases and J 9 bases; nucleotides not matched to a gene: 7. CDR1 is MRHNA and CDR2 is SNTAGT in the germline V gene. Sequenced by immunoSEQ multiplex PCR; TCRdb stores in-frame clones only, minus some. The sample contains more than 400,000 clones, approximately 86% of which appear only once. In Cohort 3, a recovered donor had either two negative PCRs, clearance, or symptom resolution. The genes are TRBV6-4 and TRBJ2-1; 11 bases line up with TRBD2. The receptor was isolated from a woman under 30 who had recovered from COVID-19. Sequencing was performed on PBMCs or T cells enriched from blood (not recorded which). The CDR3 sequence: CASSESSGGASEQFF. The CDR3 nucleotides are TGTGCCAGCAGTGAGAGTAGCGGGGGGGCGAGTGAGCAGTTCTTC.